Here is one T cell receptor beta chain with its context. Its antigen is not yet known. The input lacks base qualities; no much larger clone sits a single base away. The sample comes from a study of T cell changes during pregnancy in multiple sclerosis (dated by TCRdb to the late 2010s). In the study overall: In women with multiple sclerosis, the researchers looked at how the T cell repertoire shifted as pregnancy progressed.

From V the trimming removes 4 bases and from J it removes 1 base, while the gene matches leave 1 base of the junction unaccounted for. CDR1 and CDR2 are drawn from the germline V gene: SNHLY, FYNNEI. Inclusive of the bounding cysteine and phenylalanine, the CDR3 is 14 residues long. Only the CDR3 portion is preserved as DNA: 42 bases, with reading frame beginning at the first base. The library was prepared using the immunoSEQ multiplex PCR assay. The table comes from immuneACCESS by way of TCRdb, which keeps in-frame sequences with V and J called. Part of the clones is missing from these tables; in studies checked, under half for an unresolved V gene and the rest for unknown reasons. The sample records over 70,000 clones, 90% to 95% of which are singletons. The top ten hold around 2.2% of the sample.

This receptor chain uses TRBV2 and TRBJ1-5; TRBD1 aligns with 7 central bases. The source is a female donor with multiple sclerosis, enrolled in a pregnancy study. The sequences come from peripheral blood, collected in the third trimester of pregnancy. CDR3 region: CASSGRGSNQPQHF. The DNA is as follows: TGTGCCAGCAGTGGCAGGGGGAGCAATCAGCCCCAGCATTTT.